The 14 T cell receptor beta chains below all came from one sample that was sequenced in a study of blood T cell repertoires in COVID-19. The table came from immunoSEQ multiplex PCR; TCRdb's copy has only in-frame clones and leaves some out. Altogether 300,000 to 450,000 clones are present, approximately 87% being singletons, with the ten largest covering about 1.5%. The source material was PBMCs or T cells enriched from blood (not recorded which). Source of these receptors: a man aged 25 to 45 who had recovered from COVID-19.

The gene calls are TRBV6-5 and TRBJ1-2, with D perhaps TRBD1 (6 bases). CDR1 is MNHEY and CDR2 is SVGAGI in the germline V gene. The CDR3 sequence is 14 residues long. Trimming removed 4 bases at V and 2 bases at J, with 11 bases between. The CDR3 loop is CASSSRTDNYGYTF. CDR3 nucleotide sequence: TGTGCCAGCAGTTCTAGGACAGACAACTATGGCTACACCTTC.

This clone has just a few counts. The chain uses TRBV30 and TRBJ2-4; D call uncertain. Germline V gene lookup returns CDR1 GTSNPN and CDR2 SVGIG (reference sequence). The CDR3 sequence is 14 residues long. V was shortened by 2 bases and J by 0 bases, with 8 bases between the two germline ends. The DNA of the CDR3 is TGTGCCTGGAGTAAGCGAGAAGCCAAAAACATTCAGTACTTC. This encodes CAWSKREAKNIQYF. Together with reference TRBV30 and TRBJ2-4, the CDR3 gives the full variable domain: SQTIHQWPATLVQPVGSPLSLECTVEGTSNPNLYWYRQAAGRGLQLLFYSVGIGQISSEVPQNLSASRPQDRQFILSSKKLLLSDSGFYLCAWSKREAKNIQYFGAGTRLSVL.

This chain connects TRBV7-9 to TRBJ1-4; 9 nucleotides agree with TRBD1. The CDR3 totals 16 residues. Germline V CDR1 and CDR2: SEHNR, FQNEAQ (reference sequence). J lost 8 bases, V lost 5 bases, and 12 bases had no gene match. The CDR3 reads CASSKLGQGQLEKLFF. The CDR3 DNA reads as TGTGCCAGCAGCAAACTCGGACAGGGGCAACTAGAAAAACTGTTTTTT.

This CDR3 reads CASRRDRGSYEQYF. CDR3 nucleotide sequence: TGTGCCAGCAGACGGGACAGGGGGTCCTACGAGCAGTACTTC. The chain links TRBV5-4 to TRBJ2-7; TRBD1 matches 11 bases. The CDR3 spans 14 residues. Germline-derived CDR1 and CDR2 are SGHNT and YYREEE (reference sequence). V dropped 5 bases and J dropped 1; count of bases not matched to a gene: 2.

This clone was recorded a few times. The sample holds other DNA sequences that translate to the same CDR3. The J gene is TRBJ1-1, the V gene TRBV29-1; tentatively, D is TRBD1 (5 bases). The CDR3 totals 12 residues. Per the germline V gene, CDR1 is SQVTM and CDR2 is ANQGSEA. V lost 6 bases and J lost 2, with 10 bases in between. The CDR3 DNA follows: TGCAGCGTCGGGGGGGGTAACACTGAAGCTTTCTTT. Amino acids: CSVGGGNTEAFF.

The chain has TRBV3-1 (or the pseudogene TRBV3-2) and TRBJ1-3, with D possibly TRBD1 on 6 matching bases. Germline CDR1 reads LGHDT; CDR2 reads YNNKEL (reference sequence). The CDR3 has 14 amino acids. Trimming left V 4 bases short and J 4 bases short, with 11 bases between. This chain's CDR3 is CASSPGGQGNTIYF. The CDR3, as DNA: TGTGCCAGCAGCCCCGGGGGGCAAGGAAACACCATATATTTT.

This chain links TRBV7-6 with TRBJ1-5; D is unclear. CDR1 is SGHVS, CDR2 FNYEAQ, per germline. V lost 0 bases and J lost 1, with 7 bases in between. The CDR3 loop spans 15 amino acids. The CDR3: CASSLAPGSNQPQHF. As DNA, the CDR3 is TGTGCCAGCAGCTTAGCGCCGGGGAGCAATCAGCCCCAGCATTTT.

The chain combines TRBV19 with TRBJ1-6; D is unresolved. The germline gives CDR1 LNHDA, CDR2 SQIVND (reference sequence). CDR3 length equals 14 residues. V was trimmed by 0 bases and J by 6 bases, leaving 6 bases between them. The CDR3 DNA reads TGTGCCAGTAGTATAGATTTCTCTAATTCACCCCTCCACTTT. This sequence encodes CASSIDFSNSPLHF.

The chain links TRBV30 to TRBJ1-1; D not certain. The germline V gene encodes CDR1 GTSNPN and CDR2 SVGIG (reference sequence). The CDR3 length is 13 residues. Trimming removed 3 bases from V and 0 bases from J, with 8 bases in between. CDR3 sequence (DNA): TGTGCCTGGAGGGCATCCATGAACACTGAAGCTTTCTTT. Protein sequence: CAWRASMNTEAFF. Complete variable domain (other parts from reference TRBV30 and TRBJ1-1): SQTIHQWPATLVQPVGSPLSLECTVEGTSNPNLYWYRQAAGRGLQLLFYSVGIGQISSEVPQNLSASRPQDRQFILSSKKLLLSDSGFYLCAWRASMNTEAFFGQGTRLTVV.

The chain uses TRBV7-9 and TRBJ1-2, with unresolved D. The germline V and J ends were trimmed by 1 base and 8 bases, with 14 bases remaining between them. Germline CDR1 SEHNR, CDR2 FQNEAQ (reference sequence). The CDR3 totals 14 residues. The CDR3, as DNA: TGTGCCAGCAGCTTAGGCGAGGGTGAGAGCGGCTACACCTTC. Translation gives CASSLGEGESGYTF.

The chain is built from TRBV6-2 or TRBV6-3 and TRBJ1-2, with 12 nucleotides matching TRBD1. Germline V lookup: CDR1 MNHEY, CDR2 SVGEGT. V was pared by 5 bases and J by 6 bases, with 10 bases of the junction left unmatched. This CDR3 region has 16 residues. The CDR3 bases are TGTGCCAGCAGTAAAGAGACCGGGACAGGGGGCGATGGCTACACCTTC. It specifies CASSKETGTGGDGYTF.

The V and J genes are TRBV3-1 (or the pseudogene TRBV3-2) and TRBJ2-4, with D possibly matching TRBD2 (6 bases). The CDR3 is 13 amino acids. With 0 bases removed from V and 15 bases from J, the gap between germline ends came to 15 bases. Germline CDR1 reads LGHDT; CDR2 reads YNNKEL (reference sequence). CDR3 bases: TGTGCCAGCAGCCAAGATCCGGGACTCGCTGCGTACTTC. This gives the protein CASSQDPGLAAYF.

The CDR3 is CASSQMSQGAVGDEKLFF. DNA for the CDR3: TGCGCCAGCAGCCAAATGTCACAGGGGGCGGTTGGAGATGAAAAACTGTTTTTT. J is TRBJ1-4 and V is TRBV4-1, with TRBD1 matching over 9 bases. Germline V gene lookup returns CDR1 MGHRA and CDR2 YSYEKL. The length of the CDR3 is 18 residues. V dropped 2 bases and J dropped 6; count of bases not matched to a gene: 13.

The V and J genes are TRBV11-2 and TRBJ1-1; D perhaps matches TRBD1 (5 bases). CDR1 is SGHAT, CDR2 FQNNGV, per germline. CDR3 length: 14 residues. V was clipped by 2 bases and J by 1 base, with 8 bases between them. The DNA for the CDR3 is TGTGCCAGCAGCTTACAGGGATCGAACACTGAAGCTTTCTTT. This encodes CASSLQGSNTEAFF.